The 7 T cell receptor beta chains presented below share a single source sample, sequenced in a study of radiation and T cells in renal cell carcinoma. The method was immunoSEQ multiplex PCR; TCRdb's version includes in-frame clones alone and lacks a portion of them. The repertoire holds about 90,000 clones, with roughly 88% as singletons. Time point of the sample: blood 4 weeks post-SBRT, at nephrectomy. Treatment indicated: 15 Gy SBRT to primary tumor, nephrectomy 4 weeks later. This sample comprised blood, obtained from a patient whose treatment included radiotherapy and nephrectomy. All receptors derive from a man between 60 and 70 years old with renal cell carcinoma.

A word on this clone: The junction departs from germline at one end; a sequencing error may be responsible. The V gene is TRBV5-3, the J gene TRBJ2-3; D remains unclear. TRBV5-3 is an open reading frame whose function is uncertain. This CDR3 region has 13 residues. CDR3 residues: CARRRQRTDTQYF. The CDR3 DNA follows: TGTGCCCGAAGGCGACAACGCACAGATACGCAGTATTTT.

This clone was seen only a few times. V usage is TRBV28 and J usage is TRBJ1-1, with a weak D call TRBD1 (6 bases). The V end lost 2 bases, the J end lost 1 base, and 8 bases lay between the germline ends. The CDR3 runs 14 residues. CDR1 and CDR2 (germline): MDHEN, SYDVKM. The CDR3 nucleotides read TGTGCCAGCAGTTTAAACAGGGAGAACACTGAAGCTTTCTTT. Its protein product is CASSLNRENTEAFF.

The chain carries TRBV15 and TRBJ2-7; the match to TRBD2 covers 8 bases. The germline CDR1 and CDR2 sequences are LNHNV and YYDKDF (reference sequence). V lost 4 bases to trimming and J lost 3 bases; unmatched junction nucleotides: 5. The CDR3 covers 14 residues. Here the CDR3 reads CATSTREGFYEQYF. CDR3 bases: TGTGCCACCAGCACCCGGGAGGGATTCTACGAGCAGTACTTC.

This clone was observed a single time. The chain links TRBV6-1 to TRBJ1-4; tentatively, D is TRBD1 (5 bases). Trimming cost V 3 bases and J 2 bases, with 10 bases left between them. The CDR3 loop spans 15 amino acids. CDR1 and CDR2 from the germline V gene are MNHNS and SASEGT. The CDR3 bases are TGTGCCAGCAGTGACCCAGGGCCCACTAATGAAAAACTGTTTTTT. It specifies CASSDPGPTNEKLFF.

V gene TRBV4-3 combines with J gene TRBJ2-7, with TRBD1 identical over 7 bases. Germline V gene data show CDR1 as LGHNA and CDR2 as YSLEER. V gave up 4 bases and J gave up 0 bases; unmatched junction bases: 6. The CDR3 sequence is 15 residues long. The CDR3 loop is CASSRGTESSYEQYF. As DNA, the CDR3 is TGCGCCAGCAGCCGAGGGACAGAGAGCTCCTACGAGCAGTACTTC.

This clone appeared once. The chain combines TRBV7-2 with TRBJ2-7; 9 bases fit TRBD2. V dropped 5 bases and J dropped 3; count of bases not matched to a gene: 5. Germline assignment: CDR1 SGHTA and CDR2 FQGNSA. CDR3 size: 14 residues. The CDR3, as DNA: TGTGCCAGCAGCCCCGTAGCGGGAGACTACGAGCAGTACTTC. This encodes CASSPVAGDYEQYF.

In nucleotides, the CDR3 is TGTGCCAGCAGCCCCTACACGGGACTAGCTGCAGAGACCCAGTACTTC. Translation gives CASSPYTGLAAETQYF. The V call is TRBV9, the J call TRBJ2-5; 9 bases line up with TRBD2. The CDR3 runs to 16 residues. CDR1 SGDLS and CDR2 YYNGEE come from the germline V gene. The J segment lost 4 bases and the V segment lost 4 bases, leaving 11 bases of the junction unmatched.